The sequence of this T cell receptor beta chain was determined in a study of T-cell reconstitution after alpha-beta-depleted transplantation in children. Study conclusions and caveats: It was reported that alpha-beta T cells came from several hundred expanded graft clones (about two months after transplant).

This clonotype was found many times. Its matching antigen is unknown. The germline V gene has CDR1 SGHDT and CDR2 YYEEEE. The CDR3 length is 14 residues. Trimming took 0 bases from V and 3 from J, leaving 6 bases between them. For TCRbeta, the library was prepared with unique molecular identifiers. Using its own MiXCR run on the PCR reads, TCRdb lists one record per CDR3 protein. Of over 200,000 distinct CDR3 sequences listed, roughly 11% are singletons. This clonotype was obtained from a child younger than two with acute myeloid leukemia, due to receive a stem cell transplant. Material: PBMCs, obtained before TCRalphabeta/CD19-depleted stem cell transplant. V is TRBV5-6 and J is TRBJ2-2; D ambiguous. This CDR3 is CASSLGSYTGELFF. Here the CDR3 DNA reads TGTGCCAGCAGCTTGGGTAGTTACACCGGGGAGCTGTTTTTT.